This TCR beta chain appears in the sequencing data of a study of T cell responses to AZD1222 COVID-19 vaccine. Study-level findings and limits: Most donors were white British and more were female, and clonal diversity was possibly underestimated.

About this clone itself: The antigen is undetermined.

Combined were second doses at about 4 or about 12 weeks. The CDR3 is 16 residues long. Germline V gene sequence: CDR1 LNHDA, CDR2 SQIVND (reference sequence). With V trimmed by 7 bases and J by 3 bases, 10 bases remained unmatched. The protocol was immunoSEQ multiplex PCR, while the TCRdb copy is restricted to in-frame clones and leaves out a portion. The sample gives under 200,000 clones, 92% of which show up once; 1% to 1.5% is in the top ten. The V and J genes are TRBV19 and TRBJ2-1; 9 nucleotides match TRBD2. The sequence was collected from an adult who received the AZD1222 COVID-19 vaccine. The sequenced sample was peripheral blood, obtained 28 days after the second AZD1222 dose. CDR3 DNA: TGTGCCAGTACCCCACTCCCTAGCGGGAACTACAATGAGCAGTTCTTC. This gives the protein CASTPLPSGNYNEQFF.